The sequence of this T cell receptor (beta chain) was determined in a study of blood T cell repertoires in COVID-19. Germline CDR1 is MGHRA and CDR2 is YSYEKL. This CDR3 region has 16 residues. V trimming: 4 bases; J trimming: 0 bases; junction bases outside the gene matches: 0. TCRdb's copy holds only in-frame clones and misses some; the assay was immunoSEQ multiplex PCR. The sample consists of about 49,000 clones, approximately 80% of them appearing once. This sequence joins TRBV4-1 and TRBJ2-6; 10 nucleotides agree with TRBD2. Sequenced input: peripheral blood. The receptor comes from an elderly woman with COVID-19, enrolled during active disease. In nucleotides, the CDR3 is TGCGCCAGCAGCCTAGCGGGAGGCTCTGGGGCCAACGTCCTGACTTTC. The encoded protein is CASSLAGGSGANVLTF.